One and the same sample provided the 26 T cell receptor beta chains below, sequenced in a study of blood T cell repertoires in COVID-19. Only in-frame clones appear in the TCRdb table, and some are missing; sequencing was by immunoSEQ multiplex PCR. The sample yields 220,000 or so clones, about 88% seen once. The sample consisted of peripheral blood. These receptor sequences come from a woman aged 45-60 years with COVID-19, enrolled during active disease.

In its sample, this clone was seen once. The CDR3 sequence is CATSRTRQANYGYTF. For the CDR3, the DNA is TGTGCCACCAGCAGAACAAGACAGGCTAACTATGGCTACACCTTC. The V gene is TRBV15, the J gene TRBJ1-2; a possible D gene is TRBD1 (6 bases). CDR1 and CDR2 from the germline V gene are LNHNV and YYDKDF (reference sequence). The germline V and J ends were trimmed by 2 bases and 0 bases, with 10 bases remaining between them. The length of the CDR3 is 15 residues.

This clone was observed once. The genes are TRBV6-2 or TRBV6-3 and TRBJ1-6; no clear D gene. The V end lost 5 bases, the J end lost 2 bases, and 13 bases lay between the germline ends. The CDR3 extends over 16 amino acids. Germline-derived CDR1 and CDR2 are MNHEY and SVGEGT. The CDR3 here is CASSQPLGTYNSPLHF. CDR3 bases: TGTGCCAGCAGTCAGCCTTTGGGCACCTATAATTCACCCCTCCACTTT.

This clone was found once. J is TRBJ1-4 and V is TRBV10-3, with a tentative D call TRBD1 (5 bases). The CDR3 is made up of 14 amino acids. Between the trimmed V and J ends, which lost 2 bases and 10 bases, there was a span of 14 bases. Per the germline V gene, CDR1 is ENHRY and CDR2 is SYGVKD. CDR3 region: CAISEPRGGGKLFF. As DNA, the CDR3 is TGTGCCATCAGTGAGCCCCGGGGGGGAGGAAAACTGTTTTTT.

The chain links TRBV5-1 to TRBJ2-2, with a possible D match to TRBD1 (5 bases). Trimming removed 4 bases from V and 6 bases from J, with 13 bases in between. The CDR3 sequence is 14 residues long. CDR1 and CDR2 (germline): SGHRS, YFSETQ. CDR3: CASSETQGAGELFF. The CDR3 DNA reads TGCGCCAGCAGCGAAACCCAGGGTGCCGGGGAGCTGTTTTTT.

J is TRBJ1-2 and V is TRBV15, with 9 bases lining up with TRBD1. V shed 3 bases, J shed 5 bases, and the junction held 7 bases outside the gene matches. CDR3 length: 15 amino acids. CDR1 and CDR2 from the germline V gene are LNHNV and YYDKDF (reference sequence). The CDR3 protein is CATSSAGTGRYGYTF. The CDR3 region has the DNA TGTGCCACCAGCAGTGCCGGGACAGGGAGGTATGGCTACACCTTC.

This clone has a single count. The chain carries TRBV28 and TRBJ2-7; TRBD2 is a possible D gene (6 bases). The CDR3 loop spans 13 amino acids. Trimming pared 9 bases from V and 2 bases from J, leaving 14 bases between. CDR1 is MDHEN, CDR2 SYDVKM, per germline. CDR3 residues: CASRWGVTYEQYF. CDR3 nucleotide sequence: TGTGCCAGTCGTTGGGGGGTCACCTACGAGCAGTACTTC.

Regarding this clone: Being one base from a much bigger clone, this may be a read error. The sample carries other DNA sequences with the same CDR3. V gene TRBV13 combines with J gene TRBJ1-1; 7 bases map to TRBD1. There are 12 residues in the CDR3. Losses at the gene ends were 3 bases for V and 5 bases for J; bases not matched to a gene: 0. Germline assignment: CDR1 PRHDT and CDR2 FYEKMQ (reference sequence). The CDR3 DNA is TGTGCCAGCAGCTTCAGGGGGACTGAAGCTTTCTTT. Amino acid sequence: CASSFRGTEAFF.

This clone was detected only once. This chain links TRBV7-2 with TRBJ2-4; TRBD1 matches at 7 bases. V lost 1 base and J lost 5; bases outside the gene matches: 8. The CDR3 length is 16 residues. Germline V CDR1 and CDR2: SGHTA, FQGNSA. The CDR3 DNA is TGTGCCAGCAGCTTAGAGGGGGCGCGGACCCAAAACATTCAGTACTTC. It yields the protein CASSLEGARTQNIQYF.

The chain has TRBV20-1 and TRBJ1-4; a weak D match, TRBD1 (5 bases). Germline V gene data show CDR1 as DFQATT and CDR2 as SNEGSKA (reference sequence). Trimming shortened V by 3 bases and J by 7 bases, and 24 bases separated the two germline ends. This CDR3 comprises 17 residues. CDR3 sequence reads: CSASAGGWSPGGEKLFF. The CDR3 DNA is TGCAGTGCTAGTGCCGGGGGTTGGTCCCCGGGGGGTGAAAAACTGTTTTTT.

The V gene is TRBV5-4, the J gene TRBJ2-2, with 8 bases aligning to TRBD2. The trim removed 2 bases at V and 3 bases at J, leaving 9 bases unmatched. The CDR3 covers 17 residues. CDR1 and CDR2 (germline): SGHNT, YYREEE (reference sequence). The DNA of the CDR3 is TGTGCCAGCAGCTTAACCCGGGGGGGGGCGGACACCGGGGAGCTGTTTTTT. Translation gives CASSLTRGGADTGELFF.

V is TRBV2 and J is TRBJ1-2; D ambiguous. Trimming cost V 1 base and J 0 bases, with 9 bases left between them. This CDR3 is 15 amino acids long. Germline V CDR1 and CDR2: SNHLY, FYNNEI. The DNA of the CDR3 is TGTGCCAGCAGTGAAGGTGGCGGCTCTAACTATGGCTACACCTTC. This translates into CASSEGGGSNYGYTF.

The genes are TRBV5-6 and TRBJ2-3; D may be TRBD2 (5 bases). V gave up 1 base and J gave up 4 bases, with 16 bases separating them. Germline V gives CDR1 SGHDT, CDR2 YYEEEE. The CDR3 is made up of 16 amino acids. The CDR3 protein is CASSLRLAVGSDTQYF. In DNA, the CDR3 is TGTGCCAGCAGCTTGAGGCTAGCCGTCGGATCAGATACGCAGTATTTT.

The chain is built from TRBV27 and TRBJ2-5; weak D call: TRBD2 (8 bases). Germline V gene sequence: CDR1 MNHEY, CDR2 SMNVEV (reference sequence). This CDR3 spans 18 amino acids. Trimming left V 0 bases short and J 4 bases short, with 21 bases between. The CDR3 loop reads CASSLSLIGRGRLETQYF. The CDR3, as DNA: TGTGCCAGCAGTTTATCCCTAATCGGGAGGGGGCGACTAGAGACCCAGTACTTC.

This rearrangement joins TRBV9 to TRBJ1-1; D remains ambiguous. The germline V and J ends were trimmed by 3 bases and 7 bases, with 13 bases remaining between them. Germline values: CDR1 SGDLS, CDR2 YYNGEE. The CDR3 covers 13 residues. The CDR3 loop is CASSALGRGEAFF. Written as DNA, the CDR3 is TGTGCCAGCAGCGCTCTCGGACGGGGTGAAGCTTTCTTT.

The chain links TRBV12-3 or TRBV12-4 to TRBJ2-2; D gene uncertain. The CDR3 is 13 amino acids. V gave up 7 bases and J gave up 5 bases, with 11 bases separating them. CDR3 DNA sequence: TGTGCCAGCACCCCAGTCAGAACCGGGGAGCTGTTTTTT. Its translation is CASTPVRTGELFF.

This chain links TRBV10-3 with TRBJ2-2, with 8 nucleotides matching TRBD1. The germline V gene has CDR1 ENHRY and CDR2 SYGVKD. Trimming removed 11 bases from V and 6 bases from J; junction bases left unmatched: 5. The CDR3 spans 12 residues. CDR3: CAAQGAPGELFF. The DNA for the CDR3 is TGTGCCGCCCAGGGGGCCCCCGGGGAGCTGTTTTTT.

V is TRBV5-4 and J is TRBJ2-7; 10 bases align to TRBD2. Germline lookup yields CDR1 SGHNT and CDR2 YYREEE (reference sequence). The CDR3 is made up of 15 amino acids. Trimming removed 3 bases from V and 6 bases from J; junction bases left unmatched: 9. The CDR3 DNA is TGTGCCAGCAGCTCTAGCGGGGGCCCCGGTGGCGAGCAGTACGTC. This gives the protein CASSSSGGPGGEQYV.

J is TRBJ2-3 and V is TRBV9; 8 nucleotides line up with TRBD2. V lost 0 bases to trimming and J lost 7 bases; unmatched junction nucleotides: 7. CDR1 and CDR2 from the germline V gene are SGDLS and YYNGEE. The CDR3 totals 15 residues. CDR3 in DNA: TGTGCCAGCAGCGTAGGGGGAGCGGGGGCATATACGCAGTATTTT. Amino acid sequence: CASSVGGAGAYTQYF.

CDR3 residues: CASSPSRGGGNIQYF. DNA of the CDR3: TGTGCCAGCAGTCCCTCCCGAGGTGGGGGGAACATTCAGTACTTC. The rearrangement uses TRBV7-9 and TRBJ2-4, with D possibly matching TRBD2 (6 bases). This CDR3 spans 15 amino acids. Germline assignment: CDR1 SEHNR and CDR2 FQNEAQ (reference sequence). Trimming cost V 6 bases and J 7 bases, with 19 bases left between them.

The CDR3 DNA is TGCGCCAGCAGCCTCGGCCAGGGGGCTGGCGCAGATACGCAGTATTTT. As protein: CASSLGQGAGADTQYF. The chain has TRBV4-3 and TRBJ2-3; the match to TRBD1 covers 8 bases. After removal of 4 bases from V and 4 bases from J, the junction contained 10 bases not matched to a gene. CDR1 and CDR2 from the germline V gene are LGHNA and YSLEER. The CDR3 contains 16 residues.

The chain employs TRBV7-9 and TRBJ1-2, with 10 bases lining up with TRBD1. Per germline, CDR1 SEHNR and CDR2 FQNEAQ (reference sequence). This CDR3 has 19 amino acids. Trimming at V came to 1 base and at J to 8 bases, leaving 19 bases not matched to a gene. The CDR3 DNA follows: TGTGCCAGCAGCTTAGGCGGGCGCGGCCTAGGGACAGGGGAGGAAGGCTACACCTTC. Translation gives CASSLGGRGLGTGEEGYTF.

The chain uses TRBV11-2 and TRBJ1-4; D is uncertain. The V gene's germline CDR1 is SGHAT and CDR2 FQNNGV. The CDR3 totals 16 residues. V shed 3 bases and J shed 1 base, with 12 bases lying between them. The CDR3: CASSFGVVGTNEKLFF. CDR3 sequence (DNA): TGTGCCAGCAGCTTCGGGGTGGTAGGAACTAATGAAAAACTGTTTTTT.

This clone was counted many times. CDR3 bases: TGTGCCAGCAGTGAAGCGGGGAGCTATAATTCACCCCTCCACTTT. Its translation is CASSEAGSYNSPLHF. The chain employs TRBV2 and TRBJ1-6; D not certain. V lost 0 bases, J lost 3 bases, and 6 bases lay in between. CDR3 length equals 15 residues. Germline V gives CDR1 SNHLY, CDR2 FYNNEI.

The chain joins TRBV5-4 to TRBJ2-1; 9 bases match TRBD1. V lost 3 bases, J lost 4 bases, and 5 bases stayed unmatched. The CDR3 is 15 residues long. Germline V lookup: CDR1 SGHNT, CDR2 YYREEE (reference sequence). The CDR3 spells CASSSRDRAYNEQFF. The CDR3, as DNA: TGTGCCAGCAGCTCCCGGGACAGGGCATACAATGAGCAGTTCTTC.

This chain joins TRBV7-8 and TRBJ1-5, with 7 positions matching TRBD1. The CDR3 runs to 18 residues. The germline V gene encodes CDR1 SGHVS and CDR2 FQNEAQ. V trimming: 5 bases; J trimming: 5 bases; junction bases outside the gene matches: 18. The CDR3 protein is CASSPDRVPLPPYQPQHF. DNA of the CDR3: TGTGCCAGCAGCCCCGACAGGGTACCCCTTCCCCCCTATCAGCCCCAGCATTTT.

The chain links TRBV28 to TRBJ1-1; 7 bases map to TRBD1. Looked up from germline, CDR1 is MDHEN and CDR2 is SYDVKM. The V and J ends lost 3 bases and 0 bases, in that order; junction bases with no gene match: 19. The CDR3 length is 20 residues. For the CDR3, the DNA is TGTGCCAGCAGTTTTTACACAGTGGGGACAGCCCTTTATATGAACACTGAAGCTTTCTTT. Protein: CASSFYTVGTALYMNTEAFF.